The present T cell receptor beta chain was sequenced within a study of T-cell memory formation after mild COVID-19 (dated by TCRdb to the early 2020s). Turning to the overall study: Most TCR sequence clusters were specific to one of the two donors. In a couple of donors, T-cell clones that expanded and contracted after mild COVID-19 were tracked by sequencing TCRalpha and TCRbeta repertoires over time. Two young, previously healthy adult volunteers, one female and one male, were included in the cohort. Points the paper makes about the study in general: Some responding clones were detected in pre-infection memory, suggesting pre-existing cross-reactive memory T cells joined the SARS-CoV-2 response. SARS-CoV-2 specificity of the second-wave clones peaking on day 37 was not confirmed. Contracting CD4+ clones were located mainly in the CM and EM memory subsets, whereas CD8+ clones were found to be enriched in EMRA. Clones contracting from day 15 to 85 had balanced CD4/CD8 phenotypes, while a second wave expanding from day 15 to 37 was biased towards CD4+. The study covered only a couple of mild cases, and larger cohorts including severe cases with pre-infection samples were considered necessary.

Sequenced on an Illumina NovaSeq 6000. Using 5'RACE with constant-segment primers, TCRalpha and TCRbeta cDNA libraries were constructed, with sample barcodes and unique molecular identifiers added in the process. Trizol reagent was used to extract RNA from every sample. Amplification of the libraries took two PCR steps, and the second step added a second sample barcode plus Illumina TruSeq adapters. Sequencing of libraries was performed on an Illumina NovaSeq with 2 x 150 bp paired-end reads. The study's own analysis went as follows. Reads were demultiplexed and collapsed into UMI-guided consensus sequences with migec v1.2.7. Using mixcr v2.1.11, UMI consensuses were aligned to TRA and TRB V and J templates and then assembled into clonotypes. Clonotypes were classified as expanded or contracted when called significant by both edgeR and NoisET, with noise models trained on biological replicates. For edgeR calls, the thresholds were a false discovery rate-adjusted p below 0.01 and a log2 fold-change of 1. As an exploratory analysis of dynamics, PCA with hierarchical clustering was applied to max-normalized trajectories of the 1000 most abundant clonotypes. Each responding clone was given a CD4 or CD8 phenotype based on the CD4+ and CD8+ repertoires, which had been sequenced separately. TCRdb reworked the public reads: Q25 trimming with fastp, MiXCR clone assembly, productive beta chains retained. Rows with one shared CDR3 protein collapse into an entry with the most common genes and DNA. These V and J calls originate from TCRdb's pipeline instead of the authors' own analysis. A total of some 120,000 distinct CDR3 sequences appear in this sample, 16% of them only once. The top ten constitute approximately 15% of the sample.

The CDR3 has 15 amino acids, counting the end cysteine and phenylalanine. The sequence is cut down to CDR3 DNA, 45 bases in frame from base 1. V loses 2 bases of germline sequence and J loses 3 bases, and the interval between the two ends is 13 bases. CDR1 and CDR2, per the germline V gene, are SGHVS and FQNEAQ. About this clonotype: Its antigen is not yet known. Nothing much larger sits one base from this clone, and base qualities are not available.

PBMCs were isolated by Ficoll-Paque density gradient centrifugation. This TCR was recovered from an adult woman who had mild COVID-19 (a few samples of this study predate the infection). The sample titles of this study are shuffled in the database, so cell type and time point are left out; the donor was told from shared clones. The chain links TRBV7-8 with TRBJ1-1, and perhaps TRBD1 as D gene, on 5 matching bases. Sequencing was done on a sample of PBMCs or a T cell subset sorted from them (not recorded which). The nucleotides read TGTGCCAGCAGCTTACAAAGGGGTTCGGACACTGAAGCTTTCTTT. It specifies CASSLQRGSDTEAFF. The reference TRBV7-8 and TRBJ1-1 proteins fill in what lies around the CDR3, so the full variable domain reads GAGVSQSPRYKVAKRGQDVALRCDPISGHVSLFWYQQALGQGPEFLTYFQNEAQLDKSGLPSDRFFAERPEGSVSTLKIQRTQQEDSAVYLCASSLQRGSDTEAFFGQGTRLTVV.